This T cell receptor (beta chain) was identified during a study of shared clonotypes between healthy human individuals. Study summary: A couple of women and a few men aged 18 to 49 served as donors.

Data came from immunoSEQ multiplex PCR; TCRdb stores just in-frame clones and leaves some out. The sample holds a few million clones, approximately 94% seen once. This clone was counted between two and nine times. The clonotype originates from a man aged 18 to 30 in good health. Sequencing input: naive CD4+ T cells sorted from blood. Subset of the sample: CD45RA+ positively selected.

The CDR3 DNA reads TGTGCCATCAGGGGAGGACAGGGTAGGACTGAAGCTTTCTTT. It translates to CAIRGGQGRTEAFF. The V and J genes are TRBV10-3 and TRBJ1-1; TRBD1 matches 8 bases. V was clipped by 6 bases and J by 5 bases; unmatched bases: 8. The CDR3 loop spans 14 amino acids. Germline CDR1 and CDR2: ENHRY and SYGVKD.